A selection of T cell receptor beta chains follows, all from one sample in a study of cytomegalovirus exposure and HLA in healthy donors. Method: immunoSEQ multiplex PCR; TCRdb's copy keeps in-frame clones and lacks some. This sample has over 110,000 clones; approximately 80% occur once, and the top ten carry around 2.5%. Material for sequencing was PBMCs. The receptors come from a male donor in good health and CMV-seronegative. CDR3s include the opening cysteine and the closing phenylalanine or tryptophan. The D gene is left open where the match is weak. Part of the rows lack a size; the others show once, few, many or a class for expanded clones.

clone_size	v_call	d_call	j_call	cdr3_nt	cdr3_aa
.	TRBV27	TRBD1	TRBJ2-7	TGTGCCAGCAGTTCCTCTCAGGGGGCTATCGCCTACGAGCAGTACTTC	CASSSSQGAIAYEQYF
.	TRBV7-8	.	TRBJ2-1	TGTGCCAGCAGCCCACTTCTTCGCCCCTACAATGAGCAGTTCTTC	CASSPLLRPYNEQFF
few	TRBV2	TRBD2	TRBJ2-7	TGTGCCAGCCACGATTGGGTAGCGGGACCATACGAGCAGTACTTC	CASHDWVAGPYEQYF
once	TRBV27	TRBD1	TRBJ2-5	TGTGCCAGCAGTTTATCGAGTCCCAGGGGGCGACAAGAGACCCAGTACTTC	CASSLSSPRGRQETQYF
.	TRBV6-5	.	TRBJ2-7	TGTGCCAGCAGTTCCCTGCAGGGGCGCGAGCAGTACTTC	CASSSLQGREQYF
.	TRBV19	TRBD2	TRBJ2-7	TGTGCCAGTAGTATTGCGGGAGAATCCTACGAGCAGTACTTC	CASSIAGESYEQYF
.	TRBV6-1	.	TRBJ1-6	TGTGCCAGCAGTGAAGATTCGCCCCTCCACTTT	CASSEDSPLHF
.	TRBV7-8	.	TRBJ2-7	TGTGCCAGCAGCTTAGGGACTGAGGGGGTGGACAACGAGCAGTACTTC	CASSLGTEGVDNEQYF
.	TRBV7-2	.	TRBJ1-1	TGTGCCAGCAGCTTAGATGCGAGGGCAGCTTTCTTT	CASSLDARAAFF
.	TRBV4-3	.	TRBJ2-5	TGCGCCAGCAGCCAAGGGCGGTATCGGGAGACCCAGTACTTC	CASSQGRYRETQYF
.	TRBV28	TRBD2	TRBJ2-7	TGTGCCAGCAGTTTAAGAACGGGAGGGCGAGGGGAGCAGTACTTC	CASSLRTGGRGEQYF
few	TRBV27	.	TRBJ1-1	TGTGCCAGCAGTTTAGGGGGCAAATCTGAAGCTTTCTTT	CASSLGGKSEAFF
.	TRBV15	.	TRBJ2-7	TGTGCCACCAGCAGAGATCATTTTCAGGGCTACGAGCAGTACTTC	CATSRDHFQGYEQYF
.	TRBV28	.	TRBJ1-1	TGTGCCAGCAGTCCCCCCCCCAGGGTGGAAGACACTGAAGCTTTCTTT	CASSPPPRVEDTEAFF
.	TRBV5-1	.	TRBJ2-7	TGCGCCAGCAGCCCCTCGACTAGAGACGAGCAGTACTTC	CASSPSTRDEQYF
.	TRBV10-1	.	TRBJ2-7	TGCGCCAGCAGTGCGACGACTGGCTCCTACGAGCAGTACTTC	CASSATTGSYEQYF
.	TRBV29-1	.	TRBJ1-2	TGCAGCGTTTCCGAGGTGTGGGGCTACACCTTC	CSVSEVWGYTF
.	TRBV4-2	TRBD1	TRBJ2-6	TGTGCCAGCAGCCAAGGGGACAGTTCCTCTGGGGCCAACGTCCTGACTTTC	CASSQGDSSSGANVLTF
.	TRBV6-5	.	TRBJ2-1	TGTGCCAGCACTCAGGGGGGAGAAGACAATGAGCAGTTCTTC	CASTQGGEDNEQFF
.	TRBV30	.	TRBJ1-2	TGTGCCTGGGGACACGACTGGGATAACTATGGCTACACCTTC	CAWGHDWDNYGYTF
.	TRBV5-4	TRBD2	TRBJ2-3	TGTGCCAGCAGCTTAACTAGCGGAGAGGCAGATACGCAGTATTTT	CASSLTSGEADTQYF
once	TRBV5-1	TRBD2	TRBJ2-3	TGCGCCAGCAAGCGGGAGGTCACAGATACGCAGTATTTT	CASKREVTDTQYF
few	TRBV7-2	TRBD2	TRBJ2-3	TGTGCCAGCAGCTTAGCGGGGTCTAGCGGACGCACAGATACGCAGTATTTT	CASSLAGSSGRTDTQYF
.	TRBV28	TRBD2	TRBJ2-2	TGTGCCAGTTTTAGCGGGAGGGCCACCGGGGAGCTGTTTTTT	CASFSGRATGELFF
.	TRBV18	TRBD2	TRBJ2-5	TGTGCCAGCTCACCTGGGAGGGTGGAAGAGACCCAGTACTTC	CASSPGRVEETQYF
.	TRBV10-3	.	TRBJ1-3	TGTGCCATCAGTGAGTCCCCCGCGGGAGGAGGAAACACCATATATTTT	CAISESPAGGGNTIYF
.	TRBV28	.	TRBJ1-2	TGTGCCAGCGGAGGCCCCGCCTATGGCTACACCTTC	CASGGPAYGYTF
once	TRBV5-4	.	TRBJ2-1	TGTGTCAGCAGCTCTGAGGATCACAATGAGCAGTTCTTC	CVSSSEDHNEQFF
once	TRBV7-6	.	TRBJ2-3	TGTGCCAGCAGCTTAGGGACAGCAACGTACTTT	CASSLGTATYF
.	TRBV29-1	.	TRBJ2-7	TGCAGCGTTGAATACCCCGGAGCCCCAGACGGCGAGCAGTACTTC	CSVEYPGAPDGEQYF
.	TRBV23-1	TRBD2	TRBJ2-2	TGCGCCAGCAGTCTAGGGACTAGCGGGAGAGCTTACGGGGAGCTGTTTTTT	CASSLGTSGRAYGELFF
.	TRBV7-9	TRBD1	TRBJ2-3	TGTGCCAGCAGCCACCCCTGGGACAGGGCGGGAGCTCGGGCAGATACGCAGTATTTT	CASSHPWDRAGARADTQYF
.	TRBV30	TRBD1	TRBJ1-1	TGTGCCTGGAACCCCGGGACAGCATACACTGAAGCTTTCTTT	CAWNPGTAYTEAFF
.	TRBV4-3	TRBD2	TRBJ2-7	TGCGCCAGCAGCCAGGCTAGCGGAAGTTCCTACGAGCAGTACTTC	CASSQASGSSYEQYF
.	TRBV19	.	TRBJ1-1	TGTGCCAGTAGTATGGGCACAGAGATGAACACTGAAGCTTTCTTT	CASSMGTEMNTEAFF
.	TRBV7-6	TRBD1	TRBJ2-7	TGTGCCAGCAGCTCCCAGGGGGCTGCCTACGAGCAGTACTTC	CASSSQGAAYEQYF
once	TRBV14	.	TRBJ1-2	TGTGCCAGCAGCCTAGAAGACCAGACACCCTATGGCTACACCTTC	CASSLEDQTPYGYTF
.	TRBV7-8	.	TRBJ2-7	TGTGCCAGCAGCCCGACAATCGGAGGGTCTCGCCACGAGCAGTACTTC	CASSPTIGGSRHEQYF
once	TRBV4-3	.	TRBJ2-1	TGCGCCAGCAGTCAAAGCGGGTCCTACAATGAGCAGTTCTTC	CASSQSGSYNEQFF
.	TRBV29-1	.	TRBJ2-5	TGCAGCGTTGAAGGCATTGGGGGGTTGGAGACCCAGTACTTC	CSVEGIGGLETQYF
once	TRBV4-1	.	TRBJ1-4	TGCGCCAGCAGCCAAGCAAGCTTCCTGTTTTTT	CASSQASFLFF
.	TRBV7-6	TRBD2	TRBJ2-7	TGTGCCAGCAGCTCAATAGCGGGAGTATACGAGCAGTACTTC	CASSSIAGVYEQYF